These 16 T cell receptor beta chains came from one sample sequenced in a study of cytomegalovirus exposure and HLA in healthy donors. PCR primers comprised 60 Vbeta and 13 Jbeta primers. The data were produced by immunoSEQ multiplex PCR, yet TCRdb's version contains in-frame clones alone and is incomplete. The table shows fewer than 300,000 clones, with roughly 90% occurring only once. Sequenced material: PBMCs. The source is a man aged 35-49 years in good health and CMV-seropositive.

The chain couples TRBV28 to TRBJ2-7; weak D call: TRBD2 (5 bases). This CDR3 comprises 13 residues. Between the trimmed V and J ends, which lost 3 bases and 2 bases, there was a span of 8 bases. Germline V lookup: CDR1 MDHEN, CDR2 SYDVKM. The CDR3 DNA reads as TGTGCCAGCAGTTTCGGGGTGGCCTACGAGCAGTACTTC. Its protein is CASSFGVAYEQYF.

The rearrangement uses TRBV27 and TRBJ2-1, with D perhaps TRBD2 (6 bases). The germline V gene has CDR1 MNHEY and CDR2 SMNVEV (reference sequence). Trimming took off 4 bases at V and 5 bases at J, with 12 bases between the two ends. The CDR3 is 14 residues long. The chain's CDR3 is CASSWRGFNNEQFF. Here the CDR3 DNA reads TGTGCCAGCAGTTGGCGGGGATTCAACAATGAGCAGTTCTTC.

The chain carries TRBV30 and TRBJ2-7, with D possibly being TRBD1 (5 bases). The CDR3 is 13 residues long. Germline V lookup: CDR1 GTSNPN, CDR2 SVGIG (reference sequence). Trimming cost V 0 bases and J 3 bases, with 9 bases left between them. The CDR3 DNA reads TGTGCCTGGAGTGTAATGGGGCTCTACGAGCAGTACTTC. This codes for CAWSVMGLYEQYF.

The J gene is TRBJ2-1, the V gene TRBV5-5; a weak D match, TRBD2 (6 bases). V dropped 9 bases and J dropped 4 bases, with 20 bases sitting between them. This CDR3 is 15 amino acids long. Germline loops: CDR1 SGHKS, CDR2 YYEKEE (reference sequence). DNA of the CDR3: TGTGCCACCCAAGCGCGGGCGGGGCTTTACAATGAGCAGTTCTTC. It translates to CATQARAGLYNEQFF. The variable domain in full, with the rest retrieved from reference TRBV5-5 and TRBJ2-1, is DAGVTQSPTHLIKTRGQQVTLRCSPISGHKSVSWYQQVLGQGPQFIFQYYEKEERGRGNFPDRFSARQFPNYSSELNVNALLLGDSALYLCATQARAGLYNEQFFGPGTRLTVL.

V gene TRBV27 combines with J gene TRBJ2-2; D unresolved. V gave up 3 bases and J gave up 5 bases, with 16 bases separating them. The CDR3 sequence is 16 residues long. Germline values: CDR1 MNHEY, CDR2 SMNVEV (reference sequence). The CDR3: CASSFMPTLRTGELFF. DNA for the CDR3: TGTGCCAGCAGTTTTATGCCCACCCTTCGGACCGGGGAGCTGTTTTTT.

The chain combines TRBV7-3 with TRBJ2-3; D is ambiguous. V was cut by 4 bases and J by 0 bases, with 14 bases left in between. This CDR3 contains 16 residues. Germline V lookup: CDR1 SGHTA, CDR2 FQGTGA. As DNA, the CDR3 is TGTGCCAGCAGCTCCGGGTGGCCTCACAGCACAGATACGCAGTATTTT. It yields the protein CASSSGWPHSTDTQYF. Full variable domain (outside the CDR3, taken from reference TRBV7-3 and TRBJ2-3): GAGVSQTPSNKVTEKGKYVELRCDPISGHTALYWYRQSLGQGPEFLIYFQGTGAADDSGLPNDRFFAVRPEGSVSTLKIQRTERGDSAVYLCASSSGWPHSTDTQYFGPGTRLTVL.

V usage is TRBV7-3 and J usage is TRBJ2-1; 11 positions match TRBD2. After removal of 4 bases from V and 8 bases from J, the junction contained 16 bases not matched to a gene. The germline V gene has CDR1 SGHTA and CDR2 FQGTGA. The CDR3 loop spans 18 amino acids. CDR3 nucleotides: TGTGCCAGCAGCTCAAGGACACTAGCGGGAGTCATAGCGGATGAGCAGTTCTTC. This sequence encodes CASSSRTLAGVIADEQFF.

This chain joins TRBV19 and TRBJ1-1; D not certain. CDR1 and CDR2 (germline): LNHDA, SQIVND (reference sequence). Trimming cost V 1 base and J 0 bases, with 18 bases left between them. The CDR3 is 18 residues long. The CDR3 is CASSIALSMGGMNTEAFF. CDR3 nucleotide sequence: TGTGCCAGTAGTATAGCCCTGAGTATGGGAGGGATGAACACTGAAGCTTTCTTT. Full variable domain (outside the CDR3, taken from reference TRBV19 and TRBJ1-1): DGGITQSPKYLFRKEGQNVTLSCEQNLNHDAMYWYRQDPGQGLRLIYYSQIVNDFQKGDIAEGYSVSREKKESFPLTVTSAQKNPTAFYLCASSIALSMGGMNTEAFFGQGTRLTVV.

The rearrangement uses TRBV11-2 and TRBJ2-7, with 11 bases that match TRBD1. Trimming at V came to 3 bases and at J to 3 bases, leaving 4 bases not matched to a gene. The V gene's germline CDR1 is SGHAT and CDR2 FQNNGV. This CDR3 comprises 15 residues. The DNA for the CDR3 is TGTGCCAGCAGCTTTGGGACAGGGGGTGTCTACGAGCAGTACTTC. Residues: CASSFGTGGVYEQYF.

This chain joins TRBV28 and TRBJ2-4; D is possibly TRBD1 (6 bases). The CDR3 totals 17 residues. Germline V gives CDR1 MDHEN, CDR2 SYDVKM. The germline V and J ends were trimmed by 6 bases and 0 bases, with 18 bases remaining between them. In DNA, the CDR3 is TGTGCCAGCAGCCATGATACGGACAGATTAGCCAAAAACATTCAGTACTTC. It translates to CASSHDTDRLAKNIQYF.

The V and J genes are TRBV5-5 and TRBJ2-7; 10 bases match TRBD1. V lost 5 bases and J lost 4; bases outside the gene matches: 9. Germline CDR1 is SGHKS and CDR2 is YYEKEE (reference sequence). The CDR3 totals 15 residues. The CDR3 region has the DNA TGTGCCAGCAGGACCGGGACAGGGGTGTGGTACGAGCAGTACTTC. Translating it yields CASRTGTGVWYEQYF.

The chain is built from TRBV5-6 and TRBJ1-1; 10 bases match TRBD1. V shed 3 bases and J 0 bases; nucleotides not matched to a gene: 2. There are 15 residues in the CDR3. CDR1 and CDR2 from the germline V gene are SGHDT and YYEEEE. CDR3 sequence: CASSWDRGLNTEAFF. The CDR3 coding sequence is TGTGCCAGCAGCTGGGACAGGGGATTGAACACTGAAGCTTTCTTT.

The chain couples TRBV5-1 to TRBJ2-7; TRBD1 aligns across 7 bases. The CDR3 spans 15 residues. Germline lookup yields CDR1 SGHRS and CDR2 YFSETQ. Trimming removed 3 bases from V and 3 bases from J; junction bases left unmatched: 9. This chain's CDR3 is CASSSGQVLSYEQYF. CDR3 bases: TGCGCCAGCAGCTCAGGACAGGTTTTAAGCTACGAGCAGTACTTC.

This clone was counted a single time. The rearrangement uses TRBV4-1 and TRBJ2-7, with 7 bases that match TRBD2. This CDR3 region has 14 residues. The V and J ends lost 8 bases and 3 bases, in that order; junction bases with no gene match: 10. Germline V gene lookup returns CDR1 MGHRA and CDR2 YSYEKL. CDR3 in DNA: TGCGCCAGCTCGGTCGGCCAGCGGGGCTACGAGCAGTACTTC. Protein sequence: CASSVGQRGYEQYF.

CDR3 loop: CASSYDPAESYEQYF. The CDR3 DNA reads as TGCGCCAGCAGCTACGATCCTGCGGAATCCTACGAGCAGTACTTC. This chain connects TRBV5-1 to TRBJ2-5; D uncertain. The last part of the DNA fits TRBJ2-7 better; the J call may be wrong. The CDR3 has 15 residues. From germline, CDR1 is SGHRS and CDR2 YFSETQ.

The V call is TRBV28, the J call TRBJ1-2, with 7 bases that match TRBD1. CDR3 length: 13 residues. Trimming removed 2 bases from V and 9 bases from J; junction bases left unmatched: 6. From germline, CDR1 is MDHEN and CDR2 SYDVKM. CDR3 region: CASSLKGAFSYTF. As DNA, the CDR3 is TGTGCCAGCAGTTTAAAGGGGGCATTCAGCTACACCTTC.